This passage covers 32 T cell receptor beta chains from one sample sequenced in a study of blood T cell repertoires in COVID-19 (dated by TCRdb to the early 2020s). Library preparation employed the immunoSEQ multiplex PCR assay. Held by TCRdb, this immuneACCESS table contains in-frame sequences only and omits some clones. Under half of the omission traces to an unresolved V gene where checked; the cause of the rest is unknown. This sample lists 300,000 to 400,000 clones; around 87% were detected once. Together, the top ten hold 1% of the sample. The sample taken for sequencing was peripheral blood. These receptor sequences come from a man aged 50 or older with active or convalescent COVID-19.

The chain employs TRBV6-1 and TRBJ2-5, with 8 bases matching TRBD2. Germline-derived CDR1 and CDR2 are MNHNS and SASEGT. The J segment lost 5 bases and the V segment lost 5 bases, leaving 1 base of the junction unmatched. The CDR3 contains 12 residues. CDR3 nucleotides: TGTGCCAGCAGTCGGGGGGGCGAGACCCAGTACTTC. Its protein product is CASSRGGETQYF.

The chain combines TRBV19 with TRBJ1-1; D not resolved. The length of the CDR3 is 16 residues. Trimming took off 6 bases at V and 5 bases at J, with 22 bases between the two ends. Germline V CDR1 and CDR2: LNHDA, SQIVND (reference sequence). The CDR3 DNA reads TGTGCCAGTAGAGGGCCATTGAGTTTGCGGGGTACTGAAGCTTTCTTT. As protein: CASRGPLSLRGTEAFF.

V and J are TRBV12-3 or TRBV12-4 and TRBJ2-2; TRBD1 agrees at 7 bases. This CDR3 has 11 amino acids. Trimming at V came to 10 bases and at J to 7 bases, leaving 3 bases not matched to a gene. CDR3 region: CATQGDGELFF. CDR3 nucleotide sequence: TGTGCCACCCAGGGGGACGGGGAGCTGTTTTTT.

V and J are TRBV2 and TRBJ2-2; 10 bases line up with TRBD1. CDR1 and CDR2 (germline): SNHLY, FYNNEI. The CDR3 loop spans 15 amino acids. V shed 7 bases, J shed 5 bases, and the junction held 7 bases outside the gene matches. In DNA, the CDR3 is TGTGCCAGCACTGAGACAGGGGGCGGAACCGGGGAGCTGTTTTTT. Amino acids: CASTETGGGTGELFF.

This rearrangement joins TRBV5-1 to TRBJ2-4; 7 bases fit TRBD1. The CDR3 has 16 residues. Germline loops: CDR1 SGHRS, CDR2 YFSETQ. The V segment lost 0 bases and the J segment 2 bases; nucleotides outside the gene matches: 5. The CDR3 here is CASSLATGSTKNIQYF. The CDR3 bases are TGCGCCAGCAGCTTGGCGACAGGGAGTACCAAAAACATTCAGTACTTC. Complete variable domain (other parts from reference TRBV5-1 and TRBJ2-4): KAGVTQTPRYLIKTRGQQVTLSCSPISGHRSVSWYQQTPGQGLQFLFEYFSETQRNKGNFPGRFSGRQFSNSRSEMNVSTLELGDSALYLCASSLATGSTKNIQYFGAGTRLSVL.

The V and J genes are TRBV2 and TRBJ1-5; TRBD1 agrees at 9 bases. This CDR3 comprises 15 residues. V shed 5 bases, J shed 2 bases, and the junction held 4 bases outside the gene matches. Germline CDR1 is SNHLY and CDR2 is FYNNEI. CDR3 in DNA: TGTGCCAGCAGTTTAACAGGGGGCGGCAATCAGCCCCAGCATTTT. Translating gives CASSLTGGGNQPQHF.

The rearrangement uses TRBV2 and TRBJ2-3; 9 bases line up with TRBD2. Germline CDR1 and CDR2: SNHLY and FYNNEI. The length of the CDR3 is 15 residues. J was trimmed by 1 base and V by 6 bases; bases with no gene match: 5. CDR3 sequence reads: CASRRGGAGTDTQYF. Written as DNA, the CDR3 is TGTGCCAGCAGGCGCGGGGGGGCGGGCACAGATACGCAGTATTTT.

The V gene is TRBV12-3 or TRBV12-4, the J gene TRBJ1-5; no clear D gene. CDR3 length equals 13 residues. Trimming shortened V by 6 bases and J by 7 bases, and 13 bases separated the two germline ends. The CDR3 protein is CASRGYGNQPQHF. CDR3 in DNA: TGTGCCAGCAGGGGGTACGGGAACCAGCCCCAGCATTTT.

The chain employs TRBV25-1 and TRBJ1-2; 7 positions agree with TRBD1. This CDR3 contains 18 residues. V shed 10 bases, J shed 1 base, and the junction held 21 bases outside the gene matches. The germline V gene has CDR1 MGHDK and CDR2 SYGVNS. CDR3 bases: TGTGCCAACGAGAAACGCGGGACAGCTCCCTTTAATAACTATGGCTACACCTTC. It encodes CANEKRGTAPFNNYGYTF.

The V call is TRBV30, the J call TRBJ1-5, with 8 bases fitting TRBD1. Germline CDR1 reads GTSNPN; CDR2 reads SVGIG (reference sequence). This CDR3 spans 14 amino acids. V shed 6 bases and J 3 bases; nucleotides not matched to a gene: 7. The CDR3 spells CACQTGGNNQPQHF. As DNA, the CDR3 is TGTGCCTGTCAAACAGGGGGTAACAATCAGCCCCAGCATTTT. Based on the CDR3 plus reference TRBV30 and TRBJ1-5, the full variable domain is SQTIHQWPATLVQPVGSPLSLECTVEGTSNPNLYWYRQAAGRGLQLLFYSVGIGQISSEVPQNLSASRPQDRQFILSSKKLLLSDSGFYLCACQTGGNNQPQHFGDGTRLSIL.

This chain uses TRBV5-1 with TRBJ2-1; TRBD2 aligns across 10 bases. Germline loops: CDR1 SGHRS, CDR2 YFSETQ. This CDR3 has 15 residues. Trimming at V came to 5 bases and at J to 5 bases, leaving 7 bases not matched to a gene. This CDR3 reads CASRIAGGANNEQFF. DNA for the CDR3: TGCGCCAGCAGGATAGCGGGAGGAGCCAACAATGAGCAGTTCTTC.

The chain has TRBV6-6 and TRBJ1-6, with TRBD1 identical over 7 bases. The CDR3 extends over 12 amino acids. Germline V CDR1 and CDR2: MNHNY, SVGAGI (reference sequence). With 7 bases clipped from V and 9 bases from J, the junction kept 3 bases outside the gene matches. The CDR3 is CASKRQGSPLHF. The CDR3 nucleotides are TGTGCCAGCAAGAGACAGGGTTCACCCCTCCACTTT.

Only a few counts were recorded for this clone. V is TRBV6-5 and J is TRBJ1-5; D not certain. V gave up 2 bases and J gave up 3 bases, with 11 bases separating them. From germline, CDR1 is MNHEY and CDR2 SVGAGI. CDR3 length: 15 residues. The CDR3 spells CASSYRPGNNQPQHF. CDR3 nucleotides: TGTGCCAGCAGTTACAGACCGGGAAACAATCAGCCCCAGCATTTT.

CDR3 sequence: CATSRVTGTDQPQHF. CDR3 DNA sequence: TGTGCCACCAGCAGAGTTACAGGGACGGATCAGCCCCAGCATTTT. This sequence joins TRBV15 and TRBJ1-5; perhaps TRBD1 as D (6 bases). V was clipped by 1 base and J by 5 bases, with 12 bases between them. The length of the CDR3 is 15 residues. Germline V gene sequence: CDR1 LNHNV, CDR2 YYDKDF (reference sequence).

The chain recombines TRBV5-1 with TRBJ2-5, with 11 bases lining up with TRBD2. After removal of 2 bases from V and 3 bases from J, the junction contained 9 bases not matched to a gene. Germline V gene lookup returns CDR1 SGHRS and CDR2 YFSETQ. The CDR3 covers 17 residues. CDR3 sequence: CASSFSISLAGEETQYF. CDR3 coding DNA: TGCGCCAGCAGCTTCTCCATTTCACTAGCGGGGGAAGAGACCCAGTACTTC.

The chain carries TRBV28 and TRBJ1-1; TRBD1 matches at 7 bases. Germline assignment: CDR1 MDHEN and CDR2 SYDVKM. The CDR3 is 14 residues long. The V gene end was trimmed by 6 bases and the J gene end by 5 bases; junction bases not matched to a gene: 9. For the CDR3, the DNA is TGTGCCAGCAGCCCACAGGGGTTCTGGACTGAAGCTTTCTTT. Its translation is CASSPQGFWTEAFF.

The CDR3 DNA follows: TGCGCCAGCAGGGTACAGGGGGTTGGCTCCTATAATTCACCCCTCCACTTT. Translated: CASRVQGVGSYNSPLHF. The chain employs TRBV10-2 and TRBJ1-6, with 8 bases aligning to TRBD1. This CDR3 is built from 17 residues. Germline CDR1 reads WSHSY; CDR2 reads SAAADI. V shed 6 bases, J shed 0 bases, and the junction held 7 bases outside the gene matches.

The rearrangement links TRBV7-2 to TRBJ2-7; 7 nucleotides match TRBD1. The germline V gene has CDR1 SGHTA and CDR2 FQGNSA. CDR3 length: 15 residues. J was trimmed by 9 bases and V by 5 bases; bases with no gene match: 16. Here the CDR3 reads CASSTQQGLTGGQYF. In nucleotides, the CDR3 is TGTGCCAGCAGCACCCAACAGGGGCTAACGGGTGGGCAGTACTTC.

The chain employs TRBV5-1 and TRBJ1-6; TRBD1 matches 8 bases. Trimming removed 1 base from V and 7 bases from J; junction bases left unmatched: 7. The CDR3 sequence is 16 residues long. The V gene's germline CDR1 is SGHRS and CDR2 YFSETQ. The CDR3 sequence: CASSLQGATANSPLHF. CDR3 DNA sequence: TGCGCCAGCAGCTTGCAGGGGGCGACGGCAAATTCACCCCTCCACTTT.

CDR3 residues: CASSAAGGLIADTQYF. For the CDR3, the DNA is TGTGCCAGCAGCGCTGCCGGGGGGCTTATCGCAGATACGCAGTATTTT. This chain joins TRBV9 and TRBJ2-3; TRBD2 might be the D (7 bases). The V gene's germline CDR1 is SGDLS and CDR2 YYNGEE. V gave up 3 bases and J gave up 4 bases, with 18 bases separating them. There are 16 residues in the CDR3.

This clone was detected only once. The chain carries TRBV19 and TRBJ2-5; TRBD2 aligns across 10 bases. This CDR3 is built from 15 residues. Germline V CDR1 and CDR2: LNHDA, SQIVND (reference sequence). V dropped 2 bases and J dropped 0; count of bases not matched to a gene: 0. CDR3 loop: CASSITSGDQETQYF. CDR3 bases: TGTGCCAGTAGTATAACTAGCGGGGACCAAGAGACCCAGTACTTC.

This clone appeared a few times. This chain links TRBV7-2 with TRBJ1-3; D is ambiguous. The CDR3 is 15 amino acids. CDR1 SGHTA and CDR2 FQGNSA come from the germline V gene. Trimming took 4 bases from V and 0 from J, leaving 10 bases between them. The CDR3 spells CASSSYVGSGNTIYF. CDR3 coding DNA: TGTGCCAGCAGCTCCTACGTTGGCTCTGGAAACACCATATATTTT.

This clone was observed a single time. The rearrangement joins TRBV6-5 to TRBJ2-2; D might be TRBD1 (6 bases). Germline lookup yields CDR1 MNHEY and CDR2 SVGAGI. The ends were cut back, 6 bases at V and 3 bases at J, with 11 bases in the middle. This CDR3 has 14 residues. The CDR3 DNA sequence: TGTGCCAGCAGGTCTACAGGGTACACCGGGGAGCTGTTTTTT. Amino acid sequence: CASRSTGYTGELFF.

This clone appeared once. The chain couples TRBV30 to TRBJ2-5; TRBD1 might be the D (6 bases). The germline V and J ends were trimmed by 0 bases and 4 bases, with 12 bases remaining between them. The CDR3 is 14 residues long. Germline CDR1 GTSNPN, CDR2 SVGIG (reference sequence). Written as DNA, the CDR3 is TGTGCCTGGAGTGTGAAACAGGGTCGAGAGACCCAGTACTTC. It translates to CAWSVKQGRETQYF.

The V gene is TRBV18, the J gene TRBJ2-2; D gene ambiguous. The germline V and J ends were trimmed by 2 bases and 0 bases, with 7 bases remaining between them. CDR3 length: 15 residues. Germline V gene data show CDR1 as KGHSH and CDR2 as LQKENI. CDR3 sequence reads: CASSPSRTNTGELFF. Here the CDR3 DNA reads TGTGCCAGCTCACCAAGCAGGACGAACACCGGGGAGCTGTTTTTT.

V and J are TRBV4-3 and TRBJ1-2; 7 bases agree with TRBD1. The junction had 12 bases not matched to a gene; V was cut back by 0 bases and J by 5 bases. This CDR3 is built from 17 residues. Germline V gene sequence: CDR1 LGHNA, CDR2 YSLEER. The CDR3 here is CASSQEWSARGFYGYTF. The CDR3 bases are TGCGCCAGCAGCCAAGAATGGTCGGCCAGGGGGTTTTATGGCTACACCTTC.

The chain links TRBV7-2 to TRBJ2-3; tentative D call: TRBD1 (6 bases). The V and J ends lost 5 bases and 0 bases respectively, with 9 bases between them. This CDR3 is 14 amino acids long. Germline CDR1 is SGHTA and CDR2 is FQGNSA. CDR3 amino acids: CASSQQGSTDTQYF. The CDR3 DNA follows: TGTGCCAGCAGCCAACAGGGAAGCACAGATACGCAGTATTTT.

This clone showed up just once. The rearrangement links TRBV5-1 to TRBJ2-3; a possible D gene is TRBD2 (6 bases). V dropped 4 bases and J dropped 8 bases, with 20 bases sitting between them. CDR1 and CDR2 from the germline V gene are SGHRS and YFSETQ. The CDR3 is 15 amino acids. Written as DNA, the CDR3 is TGCGCCAGCAGCCTGGGACTTCCCCTCCATAGTACGCAGTATTTT. As protein: CASSLGLPLHSTQYF.

This chain uses TRBV12-5 with TRBJ1-2; TRBD1 matches at 7 bases. Looked up from germline, CDR1 is LGHNT and CDR2 is FRNRAP. The junction had 3 bases not matched to a gene; V was cut back by 1 base and J by 1 base. CDR3 size: 15 residues. In DNA, the CDR3 is TGTGCTAGTGGTTTGGACCGGGACAGTAACTATGGCTACACCTTC. Amino acid sequence: CASGLDRDSNYGYTF.

CDR3 residues: CASSLVHKSTGELFF. CDR3 nucleotides: TGTGCCAGCAGCTTAGTTCACAAGTCCACCGGGGAGCTGTTTTTT. The chain is built from TRBV7-2 and TRBJ2-2; D is unclear. The V gene's germline CDR1 is SGHTA and CDR2 FQGNSA. Trimming pared 1 base from V and 4 bases from J, leaving 10 bases between. CDR3 length equals 15 residues.

A word on this clone: The sample holds other DNA sequences that translate to the same CDR3. The chain has TRBV19 and TRBJ1-1, with D possibly being TRBD1 (6 bases). Per germline, CDR1 LNHDA and CDR2 SQIVND (reference sequence). Trimming shortened V by 6 bases and J by 4 bases, and 12 bases separated the two germline ends. This CDR3 spans 13 amino acids. CDR3 sequence reads: CASSPTGSTEAFF. CDR3 in DNA: TGTGCCAGTAGCCCCACAGGGTCCACTGAAGCTTTCTTT.

The gene calls are TRBV6-5 and TRBJ2-7, with TRBD1 matching 9 bases. J gave up 3 bases and V 5 bases, and 5 bases lay outside the gene matches. Germline V gives CDR1 MNHEY, CDR2 SVGAGI. This CDR3 has 14 amino acids. CDR3 amino acids: CASSRKTGGYEQYF. CDR3 in DNA: TGTGCCAGCAGTAGAAAGACAGGGGGCTACGAGCAGTACTTC.